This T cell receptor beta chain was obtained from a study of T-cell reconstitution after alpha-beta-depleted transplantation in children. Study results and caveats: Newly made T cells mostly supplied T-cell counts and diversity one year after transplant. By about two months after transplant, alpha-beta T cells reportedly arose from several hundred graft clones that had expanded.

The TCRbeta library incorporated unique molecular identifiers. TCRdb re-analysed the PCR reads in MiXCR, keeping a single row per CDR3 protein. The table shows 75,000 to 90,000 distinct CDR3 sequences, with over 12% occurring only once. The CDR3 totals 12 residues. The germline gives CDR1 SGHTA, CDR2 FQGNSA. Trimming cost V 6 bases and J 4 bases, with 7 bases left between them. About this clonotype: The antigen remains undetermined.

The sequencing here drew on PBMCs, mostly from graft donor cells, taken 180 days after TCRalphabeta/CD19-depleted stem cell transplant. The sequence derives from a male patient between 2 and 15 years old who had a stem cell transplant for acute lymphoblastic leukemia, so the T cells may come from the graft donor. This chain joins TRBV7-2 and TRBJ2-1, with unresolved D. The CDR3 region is CASSTLYNEQFF. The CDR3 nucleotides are TGTGCCAGCAGTACCCTTTACAATGAGCAGTTCTTC.